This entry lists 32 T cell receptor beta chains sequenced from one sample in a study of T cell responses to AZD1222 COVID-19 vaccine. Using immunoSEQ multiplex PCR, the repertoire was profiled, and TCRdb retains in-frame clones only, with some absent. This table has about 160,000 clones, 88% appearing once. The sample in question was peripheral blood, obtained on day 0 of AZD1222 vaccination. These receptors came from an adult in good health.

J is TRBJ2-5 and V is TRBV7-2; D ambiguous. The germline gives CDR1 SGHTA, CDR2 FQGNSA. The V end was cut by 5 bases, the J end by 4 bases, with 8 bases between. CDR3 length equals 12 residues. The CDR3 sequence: CASSTRTETQYF. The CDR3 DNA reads TGTGCCAGCAGCACAAGGACAGAGACCCAGTACTTC. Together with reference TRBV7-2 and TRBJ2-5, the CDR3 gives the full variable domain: GAGVSQSPSNKVTEKGKDVELRCDPISGHTALYWYRQSLGQGLEFLIYFQGNSAPDKSGLPSDRFSAERTGGSVSTLTIQRTQQEDSAVYLCASSTRTETQYFGPGTRLLVL.

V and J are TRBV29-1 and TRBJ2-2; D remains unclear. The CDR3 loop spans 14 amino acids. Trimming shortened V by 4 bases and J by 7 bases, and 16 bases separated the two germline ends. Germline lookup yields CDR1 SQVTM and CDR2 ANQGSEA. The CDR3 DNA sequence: TGCAGCGTTGTTCTGGCCGGGTCTGACGGGGAGCTGTTTTTT. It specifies CSVVLAGSDGELFF.

Here the CDR3 DNA reads TGTGCCAGCAGTGATTGGACAGATAACTTCAACTATGGCTACACCTTC. As protein: CASSDWTDNFNYGYTF. J is TRBJ1-2 and V is TRBV28; the D gene is possibly TRBD1 (6 bases). The CDR3 runs 16 residues. Germline V gives CDR1 MDHEN, CDR2 SYDVKM. The germline V and J ends were trimmed by 5 bases and 2 bases, with 18 bases remaining between them.

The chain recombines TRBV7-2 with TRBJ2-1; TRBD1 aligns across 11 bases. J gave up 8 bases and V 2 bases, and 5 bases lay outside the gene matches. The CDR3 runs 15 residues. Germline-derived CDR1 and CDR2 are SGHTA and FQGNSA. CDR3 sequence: CASSLQGQGVDEQFF. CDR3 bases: TGTGCCAGCAGCTTACAGGGACAGGGGGTCGATGAGCAGTTCTTC.

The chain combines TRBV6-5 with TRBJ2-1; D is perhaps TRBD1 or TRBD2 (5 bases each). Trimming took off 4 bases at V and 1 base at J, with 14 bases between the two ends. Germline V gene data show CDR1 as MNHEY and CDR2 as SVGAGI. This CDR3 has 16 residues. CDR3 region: CASSSRGVSSYNEQFF. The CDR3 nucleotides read TGTGCCAGCAGTTCTCGAGGGGTTTCATCCTACAATGAGCAGTTCTTC.

In DNA, the CDR3 is TGTGCCAGCAGTTTAGGCCCCAGGGACAGGAACACTGAAGCTTTCTTT. Protein: CASSLGPRDRNTEAFF. The genes are TRBV28 and TRBJ1-1; 7 bases agree with TRBD1. This CDR3 comprises 16 residues. Germline CDR1 and CDR2: MDHEN and SYDVKM. The V gene end was trimmed by 2 bases and the J gene end by 1 base; junction bases not matched to a gene: 7.

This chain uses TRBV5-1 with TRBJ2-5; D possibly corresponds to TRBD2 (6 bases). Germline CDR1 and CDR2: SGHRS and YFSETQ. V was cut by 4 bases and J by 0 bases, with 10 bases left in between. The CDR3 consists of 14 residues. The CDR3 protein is CASSPGEYQETQYF. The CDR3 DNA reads TGCGCCAGCAGCCCGGGGGAGTACCAAGAGACCCAGTACTTC.

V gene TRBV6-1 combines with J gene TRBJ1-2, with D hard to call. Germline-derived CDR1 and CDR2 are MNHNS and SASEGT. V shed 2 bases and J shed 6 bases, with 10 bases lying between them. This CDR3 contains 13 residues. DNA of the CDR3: TGTGCCAGCAGTGAACCAGGAGCGGATGGCTACACCTTC. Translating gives CASSEPGADGYTF.

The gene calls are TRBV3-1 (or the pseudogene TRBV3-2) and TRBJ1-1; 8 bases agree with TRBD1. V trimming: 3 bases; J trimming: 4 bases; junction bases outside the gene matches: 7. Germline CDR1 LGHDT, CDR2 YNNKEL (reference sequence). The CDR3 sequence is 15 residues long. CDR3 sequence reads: CASSHRQGSVTEAFF. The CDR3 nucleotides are TGTGCCAGCAGCCACCGACAGGGGAGTGTCACTGAAGCTTTCTTT.

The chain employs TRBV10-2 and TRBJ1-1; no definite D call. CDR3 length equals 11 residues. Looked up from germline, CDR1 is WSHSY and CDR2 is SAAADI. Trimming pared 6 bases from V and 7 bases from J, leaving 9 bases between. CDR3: CASSVGNEAFF. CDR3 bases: TGCGCCAGCAGCGTCGGTAATGAAGCTTTCTTT.

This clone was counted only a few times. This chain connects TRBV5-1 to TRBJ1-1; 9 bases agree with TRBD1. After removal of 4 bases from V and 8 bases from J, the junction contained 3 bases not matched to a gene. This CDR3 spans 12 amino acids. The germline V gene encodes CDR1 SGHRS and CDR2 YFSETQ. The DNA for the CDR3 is TGCGCCAGCAGCCCTGGGACAGGGGAAGCTTTCTTT. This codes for CASSPGTGEAFF.

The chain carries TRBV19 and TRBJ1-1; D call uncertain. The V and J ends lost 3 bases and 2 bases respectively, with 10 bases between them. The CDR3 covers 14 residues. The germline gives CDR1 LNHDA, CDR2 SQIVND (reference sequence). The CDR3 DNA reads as TGTGCCAGTAGTATTCGTTTCAGCAACACTGAAGCTTTCTTT. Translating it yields CASSIRFSNTEAFF.

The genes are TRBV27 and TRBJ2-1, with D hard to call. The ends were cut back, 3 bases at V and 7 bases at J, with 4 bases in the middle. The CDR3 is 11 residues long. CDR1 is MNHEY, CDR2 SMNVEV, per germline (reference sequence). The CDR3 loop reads CASSFGNEQFF. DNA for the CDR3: TGTGCCAGCAGTTTTGGGAATGAGCAGTTCTTC.

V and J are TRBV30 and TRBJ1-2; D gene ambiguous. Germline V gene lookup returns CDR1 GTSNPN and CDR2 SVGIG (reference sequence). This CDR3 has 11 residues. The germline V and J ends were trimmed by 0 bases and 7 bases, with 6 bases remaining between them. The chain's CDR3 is CAWSVQGGYTF. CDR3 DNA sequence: TGTGCCTGGAGTGTACAAGGTGGCTACACCTTC.

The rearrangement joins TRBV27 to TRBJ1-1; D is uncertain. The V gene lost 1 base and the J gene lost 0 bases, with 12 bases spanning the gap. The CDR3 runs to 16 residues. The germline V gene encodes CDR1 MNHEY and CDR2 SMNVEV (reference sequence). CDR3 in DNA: TGTGCCAGCAGTTTATTGGCGACCTTCATGAACACTGAAGCTTTCTTT. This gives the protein CASSLLATFMNTEAFF.

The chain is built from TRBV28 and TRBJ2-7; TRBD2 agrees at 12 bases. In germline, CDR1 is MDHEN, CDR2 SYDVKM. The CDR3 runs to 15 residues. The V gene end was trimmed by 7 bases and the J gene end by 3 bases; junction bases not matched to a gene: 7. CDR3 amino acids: CASKDTSGGNYEQYF. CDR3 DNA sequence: TGTGCCAGCAAGGACACTAGCGGGGGGAACTACGAGCAGTACTTC.

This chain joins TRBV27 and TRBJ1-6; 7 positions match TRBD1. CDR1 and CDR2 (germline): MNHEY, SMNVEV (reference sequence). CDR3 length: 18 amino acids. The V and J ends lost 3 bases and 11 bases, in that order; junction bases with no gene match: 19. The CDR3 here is CASSFKANSRQGRAPLHF. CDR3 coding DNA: TGTGCCAGCAGTTTTAAAGCCAATTCCCGACAGGGTCGCGCACCCCTCCACTTT.

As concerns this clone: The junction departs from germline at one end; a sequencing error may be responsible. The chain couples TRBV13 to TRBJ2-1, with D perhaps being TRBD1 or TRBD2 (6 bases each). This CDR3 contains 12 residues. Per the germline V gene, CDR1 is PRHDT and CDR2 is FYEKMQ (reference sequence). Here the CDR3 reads CASSLLGAGIIF. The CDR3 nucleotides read TGTGCCAGCAGCTTATTGGGGGCGGGAATAATCTTC.

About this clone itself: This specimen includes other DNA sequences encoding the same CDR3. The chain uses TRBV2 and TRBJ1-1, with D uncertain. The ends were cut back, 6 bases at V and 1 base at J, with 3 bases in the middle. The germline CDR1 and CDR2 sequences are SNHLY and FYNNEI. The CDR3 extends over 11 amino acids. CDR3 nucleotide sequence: TGTGCCAGCAGATCGAACACTGAAGCTTTCTTT. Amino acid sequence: CASRSNTEAFF.

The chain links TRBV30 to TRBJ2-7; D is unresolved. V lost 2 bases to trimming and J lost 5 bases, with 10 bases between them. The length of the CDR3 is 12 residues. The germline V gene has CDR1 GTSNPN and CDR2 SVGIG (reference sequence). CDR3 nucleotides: TGTGCCTGGAGTCGATTAATACACGAGCAGTACTTC. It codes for CAWSRLIHEQYF.

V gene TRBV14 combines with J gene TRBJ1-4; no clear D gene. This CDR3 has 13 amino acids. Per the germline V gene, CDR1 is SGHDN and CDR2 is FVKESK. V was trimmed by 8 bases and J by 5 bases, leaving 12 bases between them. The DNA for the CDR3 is TGTGCCAGCGCGCGAGCTCACAATGAAAAACTGTTTTTT. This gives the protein CASARAHNEKLFF.

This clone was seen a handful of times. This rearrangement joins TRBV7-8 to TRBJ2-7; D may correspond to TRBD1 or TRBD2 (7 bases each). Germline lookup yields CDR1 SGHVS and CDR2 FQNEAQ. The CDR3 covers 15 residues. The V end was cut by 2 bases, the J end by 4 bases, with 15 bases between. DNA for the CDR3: TGTGCCAGCAGCTTAAATCGACAGGGAGGGTACGAGCAGTACTTC. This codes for CASSLNRQGGYEQYF.

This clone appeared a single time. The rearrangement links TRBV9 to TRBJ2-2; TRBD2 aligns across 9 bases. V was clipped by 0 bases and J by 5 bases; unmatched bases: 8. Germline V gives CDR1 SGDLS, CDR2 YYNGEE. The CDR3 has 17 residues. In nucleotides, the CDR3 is TGTGCCAGCAGCGTAGCTACGGGGGGACTAGCAACCGGGGAGCTGTTTTTT. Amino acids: CASSVATGGLATGELFF.

The CDR3 reads CASKSTGTHQPQHF. The CDR3, as DNA: TGTGCCAGCAAATCGACGGGTACCCATCAGCCCCAGCATTTT. The rearrangement links TRBV2 to TRBJ1-5; D gene ambiguous. Germline V lookup: CDR1 SNHLY, CDR2 FYNNEI. Trimming removed 7 bases at V and 5 bases at J, with 15 bases between. The CDR3 runs to 14 residues.

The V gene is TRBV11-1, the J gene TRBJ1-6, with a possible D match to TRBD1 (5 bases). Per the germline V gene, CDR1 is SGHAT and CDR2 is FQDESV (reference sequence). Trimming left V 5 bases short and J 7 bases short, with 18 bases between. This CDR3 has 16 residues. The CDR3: CASSTDIGTSNSPLHF. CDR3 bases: TGTGCCAGCAGCACAGATATCGGGACTTCGAATTCACCCCTCCACTTT.

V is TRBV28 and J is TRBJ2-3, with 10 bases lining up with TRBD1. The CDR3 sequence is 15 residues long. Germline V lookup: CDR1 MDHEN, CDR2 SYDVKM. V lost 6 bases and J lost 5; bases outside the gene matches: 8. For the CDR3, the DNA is TGTGCCAGCAGAGACATTGGGACAGGGGAAGATACGCAGTATTTT. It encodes CASRDIGTGEDTQYF.

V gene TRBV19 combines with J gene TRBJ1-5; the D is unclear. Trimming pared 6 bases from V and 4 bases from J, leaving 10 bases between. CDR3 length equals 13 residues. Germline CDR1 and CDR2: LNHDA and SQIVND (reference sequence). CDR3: CASSGHLNQPQHF. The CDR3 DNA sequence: TGTGCCAGTAGCGGTCACCTGAATCAGCCCCAGCATTTT.

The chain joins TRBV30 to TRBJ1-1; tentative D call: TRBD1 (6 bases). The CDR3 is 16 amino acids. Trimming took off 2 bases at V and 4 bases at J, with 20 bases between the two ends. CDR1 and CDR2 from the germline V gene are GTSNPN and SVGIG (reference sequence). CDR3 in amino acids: CAWSQWGGASSTEAFF. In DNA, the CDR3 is TGTGCCTGGAGTCAATGGGGGGGGGCGTCGAGCACTGAAGCTTTCTTT.

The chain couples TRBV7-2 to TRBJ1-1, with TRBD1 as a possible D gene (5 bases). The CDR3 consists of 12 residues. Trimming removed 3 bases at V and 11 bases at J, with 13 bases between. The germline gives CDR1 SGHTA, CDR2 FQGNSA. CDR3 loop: CASSFRQGVAFF. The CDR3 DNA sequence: TGTGCCAGCAGCTTCCGACAAGGGGTGGCTTTCTTT.

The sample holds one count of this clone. This CDR3 reads CASSQDTRWGDEQFF. In nucleotides, the CDR3 is TGCGCCAGCAGCCAAGATACCCGCTGGGGGGATGAGCAGTTCTTC. The chain couples TRBV4-3 to TRBJ2-1; D is perhaps TRBD2 (6 bases). Germline V gene lookup returns CDR1 LGHNA and CDR2 YSLEER. V lost 0 bases, J lost 8 bases, and 14 bases lay in between. The CDR3 loop spans 15 amino acids.

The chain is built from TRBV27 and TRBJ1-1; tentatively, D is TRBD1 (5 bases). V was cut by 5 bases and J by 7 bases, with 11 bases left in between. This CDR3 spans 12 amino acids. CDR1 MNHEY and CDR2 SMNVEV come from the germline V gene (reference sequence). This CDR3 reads CASSILGGEAFF. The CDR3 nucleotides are TGTGCCAGCAGTATCCTGGGGGGTGAAGCTTTCTTT.

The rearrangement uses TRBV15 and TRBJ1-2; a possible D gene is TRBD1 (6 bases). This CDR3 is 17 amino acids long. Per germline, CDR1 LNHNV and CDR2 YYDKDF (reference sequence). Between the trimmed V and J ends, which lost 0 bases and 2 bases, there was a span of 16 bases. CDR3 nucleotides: TGTGCCACCAGCAGAGAGACAGGTACCTATATCAACTATGGCTACACCTTC. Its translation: CATSRETGTYINYGYTF.